The next 19 T cell receptor beta chains were all read from a single sample in a study of CXCR3-negative and CXCR3-positive naive CD8 T cells. Findings and caveats of the study: Compared with CXCR3-negative naive cells, CXCR3-positive naive cells showed more hydrophobic TRB CDR3s.

No cognate antigen is known for these TCRs. Libraries were UMI-labeled 5' RACE TRB cDNA. With the 5' RACE reads reprocessed, TCRdb shows one record per CDR3 protein and no DNA. The specimen's table records under 150,000 distinct CDR3 sequences. The sequencing input was naive CXCR3+ CD8+ T cells from blood. Noted subset: CD45RO-CCR7+CD27+CD95- naive CD8+ T cells expressing CXCR3 (TNR3+). The receptors stem from a human donor in good health. Some clones in this sample may be carry-over from other donors' samples.

The chain couples TRBV14 to TRBJ1-1. This CDR3 contains 15 residues. The germline V gene encodes CDR1 SGHDN and CDR2 FVKESK. The CDR3: CASSQDLGRSLDAFF.

The rearrangement uses TRBV9 and TRBJ2-2; the TRBD1 assignment by TCRdb is unverifiable without DNA. This CDR3 is built from 17 residues. Germline loops: CDR1 SGDLS, CDR2 YYNGEE. CDR3: CASSVAVGQANTGELFF. The full variable domain, in which reference TRBV9 and TRBJ2-2 provide the parts outside the CDR3, is DSGVTQTPKHLITATGQRVTLRCSPRSGDLSVYWYQQSLDQGLQFLIQYYNGEERAKGNILERFSAQQFPDLHSELNLSSLELGDSALYFCASSVAVGQANTGELFFGEGSRLTVL.

The chain links TRBV12-3 or TRBV12-4 to TRBJ1-6; absent DNA, TCRdb's TRBD1 call cannot be checked. CDR3 length: 14 amino acids. The CDR3: CASSRTGRGSPLHF.

The chain carries TRBV2 and TRBJ1-5. Germline V gene data show CDR1 as SNHLY and CDR2 as FYNNEI. This CDR3 is built from 15 residues. The CDR3 region is CASSEEGMGNQPQHF. The whole variable domain, filled in from reference TRBV2 and TRBJ1-5, reads EPEVTQTPSHQVTQMGQEVILRCVPISNHLYFYWYRQILGQKVEFLVSFYNNEISEKSEIFDDQFSVERPDGSNFTLKIRSTKLEDSAMYFCASSEEGMGNQPQHFGDGTRLSIL.

The rearrangement links TRBV5-1 to TRBJ1-1; TCRdb selects TRBD1, and the lack of DNA leaves this call unchecked. This CDR3 comprises 11 residues. The germline CDR1 and CDR2 sequences are SGHRS and YFSETQ. CDR3 loop: CASTQGSEAFF.

This chain links TRBV6-5 with TRBJ2-2. The CDR3 spans 14 residues. Germline assignment: CDR1 MNHEY and CDR2 SVGAGI. This chain's CDR3 is CASSSDTYTGELFF.

The chain recombines TRBV9 with TRBJ2-1; TCRdb's assignment of TRBD2 cannot be checked, as there is no DNA. Germline CDR1 SGDLS, CDR2 YYNGEE. This CDR3 has 18 residues. The CDR3 spells CASSVAIVSGGTYNEQFF. Full variable domain (remainder filled in from reference TRBV9 and TRBJ2-1): DSGVTQTPKHLITATGQRVTLRCSPRSGDLSVYWYQQSLDQGLQFLIQYYNGEERAKGNILERFSAQQFPDLHSELNLSSLELGDSALYFCASSVAIVSGGTYNEQFFGPGTRLTVL.

V gene TRBV12-3 or TRBV12-4 combines with J gene TRBJ2-5. CDR3 length equals 13 residues. CDR3 loop: CASRIAGQETQYF.

The chain combines TRBV7-8 with TRBJ1-6; TCRdb picks TRBD1, but there is no DNA to check that call. CDR1 and CDR2 from the germline V gene are SGHVS and FQNEAQ. The CDR3 consists of 12 residues. The CDR3 sequence is CASSGARTALHF.

This chain links TRBV15 with TRBJ2-7; TCRdb reports TRBD1, a call that lacks DNA to check it against. CDR1 LNHNV and CDR2 YYDKDF come from the germline V gene (reference sequence). CDR3 length: 14 residues. The CDR3 sequence: CATSVRDRTYEQYF.

The chain has TRBV29-1 and TRBJ1-1. This CDR3 spans 11 amino acids. Germline CDR1 and CDR2: SQVTM and ANQGSEA. Here the CDR3 reads CSADMNTEAFF.

This sequence joins TRBV7-8 and TRBJ2-5; TCRdb's assignment of TRBD2 cannot be checked, as there is no DNA. CDR1 SGHVS and CDR2 FQNEAQ come from the germline V gene. The CDR3 is made up of 17 amino acids. The CDR3 reads CASSPRLAGGTWETQYF.

The chain has TRBV11-2 and TRBJ2-4. The CDR3 has 11 amino acids. Per germline, CDR1 SGHAT and CDR2 FQNNGV. This CDR3 is CASSSMDIQYF. Using reference TRBV11-2 and TRBJ2-4 for the parts outside the CDR3, the full variable domain is EAGVAQSPRYKIIEKRQSVAFWCNPISGHATLYWYQQILGQGPKLLIQFQNNGVVDDSQLPKDRFSAERLKGVDSTLKIQPAKLEDSAVYLCASSSMDIQYFGAGTRLSVL.

This chain uses TRBV7-2 with TRBJ1-3. The CDR3 sequence is 12 residues long. Germline V gene lookup returns CDR1 SGHTA and CDR2 FQGNSA. The chain's CDR3 is CASSSDIFTIYF.

CDR3 residues: CASGLADYNEQFF. The genes are TRBV6-1 and TRBJ2-1; there is no DNA to check the TCRdb D call of TRBD2. Germline lookup yields CDR1 MNHNS and CDR2 SASEGT. There are 13 residues in the CDR3.

This chain connects TRBV6-5 to TRBJ2-3; checking the TCRdb D call of TRBD1 is not possible without DNA. Germline CDR1 is MNHEY and CDR2 is SVGAGI. The length of the CDR3 is 18 residues. This CDR3 is CASSYAQRGPTSTDTQYF.

The rearrangement uses TRBV27 and TRBJ2-4; TCRdb's assignment of TRBD1 cannot be checked, as there is no DNA. Per the germline V gene, CDR1 is MNHEY and CDR2 is SMNVEV (reference sequence). The CDR3 totals 14 residues. The CDR3 loop is CASSEGAYKNTQYF.

The chain joins TRBV15 to TRBJ2-3. This CDR3 comprises 13 residues. The germline V gene encodes CDR1 LNHNV and CDR2 YYDKDF (reference sequence). CDR3 sequence reads: CATSRTSTDTQYF.

The rearrangement uses TRBV2 and TRBJ2-1; there is no DNA to check the TCRdb D call of TRBD1. The CDR3 totals 15 residues. Germline V gene sequence: CDR1 SNHLY, CDR2 FYNNEI. CDR3 protein: CASSGSGDTYNEQFF.